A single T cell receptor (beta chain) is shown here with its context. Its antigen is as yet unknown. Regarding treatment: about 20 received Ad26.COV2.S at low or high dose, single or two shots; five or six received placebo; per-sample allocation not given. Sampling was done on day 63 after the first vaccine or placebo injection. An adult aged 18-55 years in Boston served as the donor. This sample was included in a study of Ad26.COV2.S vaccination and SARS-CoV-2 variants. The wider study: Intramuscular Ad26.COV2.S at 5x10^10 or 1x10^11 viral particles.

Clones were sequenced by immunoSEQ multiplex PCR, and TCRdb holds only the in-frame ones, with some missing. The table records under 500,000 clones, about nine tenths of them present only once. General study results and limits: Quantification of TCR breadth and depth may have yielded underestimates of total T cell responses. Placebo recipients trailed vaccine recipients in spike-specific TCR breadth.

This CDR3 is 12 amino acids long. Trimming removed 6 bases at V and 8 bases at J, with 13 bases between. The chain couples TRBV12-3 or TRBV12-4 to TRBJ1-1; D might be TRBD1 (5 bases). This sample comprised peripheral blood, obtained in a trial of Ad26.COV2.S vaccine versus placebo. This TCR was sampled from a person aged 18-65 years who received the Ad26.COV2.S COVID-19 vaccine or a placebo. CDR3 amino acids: CASRGGSREAFF. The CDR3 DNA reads TGTGCCAGCAGGGGGGGATCTAGGGAAGCTTTCTTT.